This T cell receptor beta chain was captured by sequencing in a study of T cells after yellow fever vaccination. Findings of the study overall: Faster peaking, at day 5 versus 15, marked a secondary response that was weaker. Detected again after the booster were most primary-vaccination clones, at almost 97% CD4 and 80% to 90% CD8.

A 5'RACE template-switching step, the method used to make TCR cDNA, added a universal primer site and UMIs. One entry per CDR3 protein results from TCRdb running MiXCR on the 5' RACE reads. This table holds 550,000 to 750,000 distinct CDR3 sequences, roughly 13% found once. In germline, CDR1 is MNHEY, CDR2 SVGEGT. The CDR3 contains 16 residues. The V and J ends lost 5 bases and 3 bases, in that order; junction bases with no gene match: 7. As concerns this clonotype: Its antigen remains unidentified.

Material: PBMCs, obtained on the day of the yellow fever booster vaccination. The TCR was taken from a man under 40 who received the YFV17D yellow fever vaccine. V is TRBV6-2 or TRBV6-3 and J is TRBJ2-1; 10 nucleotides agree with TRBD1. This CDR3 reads CASSGSGTGDYNEQFF. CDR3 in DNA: TGTGCCAGCAGTGGATCCGGGACAGGGGACTACAATGAGCAGTTCTTC.